This TCR beta chain was captured in a study of identifying expanded T cells in peripheral blood (dated by TCRdb to about 2019). Regarding the research as a whole: Technical replicates were generated by sequencing separate aliquots of the same genomic DNA pool, with four replicates compared pairwise. The study at large found these results: The binomial model flagged approximately 1.2 differentially abundant clones between technical replicates but about 16.4 over around two weeks and 18 to 20 over approximately 4 weeks. Across all healthy donors, variance in clone template counts between two-week samples was found to increase significantly with total template count. Both the number of clones called differentially abundant and the false-positive rate were significantly reduced by the beta-binomial model across all healthy-donor time intervals. The authors expected that biological variance in healthy repertoires might rise further over much longer intervals, such as months to years.

The immunoSEQ Assay, which uses bias-controlled multiplex PCR amplification of genomic DNA, was used to profile TCRbeta CDR3 regions. In the paper's pipeline: The absolute abundance of each unique TCRbeta CDR3 region was quantified after sequences were collapsed and filtered. Differential abundance was assessed using a binomial (Fisher-equivalent) model and a beta-binomial model in which time-dependent variance fitted from healthy donors was added. Clones with fewer than 5 combined templates were removed, and differential abundance was called for clones with a Benjamini-Hochberg FDR below 0.01. Beta-binomial variance was modeled as a function of total template count across the two samples using the form v = (b*log(k)+a)^2. TCRdb took over this immuneACCESS table, retaining in-frame rearrangements with V and J assigned. Such tables are incomplete; in checked studies, under half of the missing clones stem from an unresolved V gene, and the remainder is unexplained. The DNA gave D and trimming, while V, J and clone size come from that table. For this sample there are 50,000 to 65,000 clones; about 85% appear just once. The ten most abundant clones make up 19% of the sample.

About this clone itself: It has no known antigen specificity. One base away there is no much larger clone; base qualities are not given.

During the collection period, no immune events, such as infections, were documented for the healthy donors. Blood repertoires from healthy donors were used as a training cohort for calibrating time-dependent variance in a beta-binomial model of differential abundance of T-cell clones. There were around ten healthy donors in the training cohort, of whom 3 were female and 7 were male. The donors were between roughly 29 and 65 years old, with an average age of roughly 40 years. Whole blood, obtained from a commercial supplier, was collected from each healthy donor at three time points spaced approximately two weeks apart. Genomic DNA was extracted from unsorted whole blood for immunosequencing. The germline V gene yields KGHSH for CDR1 and LQKENI for CDR2. Trimming takes 8 bases off V and 2 bases off J; junction bases not matched to a gene: 14. The CDR3 runs 17 amino acids, cysteine and phenylalanine included. Only the CDR3 portion is preserved as DNA: 51 bases, with reading frame beginning at the first base.

Specimen: blood. The rearrangement joined TRBV18 to TRBJ2-3; TRBD1 lines up with 9 middle nucleotides. This clonotype was obtained from a person aged 18 to 75 in good health. The CDR3 region has the sequence CASALGQGSTYTDTQYF. The sequenced DNA: TGTGCCAGCGCACTAGGACAGGGGAGTACTTACACAGATACGCAGTATTTT.